The 30 T cell receptor beta chains in this list originate from one sample, sequenced in a study of memory CD8 T cells in hepatitis C reinfection. Time point of the sample: pre-reinfection, 55 to 20 weeks before reinfection detection. No in vitro expansion preceded TCR sequencing of the sorted cells. This table comes from immunoSEQ multiplex PCR, and its TCRdb copy is limited to in-frame clones, with some not included. The sample includes roughly 300 clones, 65% to 75% of them seen just once. Sequenced material: HCV tetramer-positive CD8+ T cells sorted from blood. The receptor source for this set is a man younger than 35 with hepatitis C virus infection.

In its sample, this clone was seen a few times. The rearrangement uses TRBV2 and TRBJ2-7; 9 positions agree with TRBD1. Germline values: CDR1 SNHLY, CDR2 FYNNEI. V lost 5 bases and J lost 5; bases outside the gene matches: 4. This CDR3 region has 13 residues. The CDR3 sequence: CASSRGQGHEQYV. The CDR3 nucleotides read TGTGCCAGCAGTAGGGGACAGGGACACGAGCAGTACGTC.

The chain couples TRBV19 to TRBJ2-5; 10 bases map to TRBD2. The V gene's germline CDR1 is LNHDA and CDR2 SQIVND (reference sequence). The CDR3 has 17 residues. The V and J ends lost 1 base and 1 base, in that order; junction bases with no gene match: 6. This CDR3 is CASSIVSSGGFQETQYF. CDR3 sequence (DNA): TGTGCCAGTAGTATAGTATCTAGCGGGGGTTTCCAAGAGACCCAGTACTTC.

The chain employs TRBV6-5 and TRBJ2-2; no reliable D call. Trimming removed 7 bases from V and 3 bases from J, with 6 bases in between. The germline V gene has CDR1 MNHEY and CDR2 SVGAGI. The CDR3 runs to 12 residues. The CDR3 region is CASNSHTGELFF. CDR3 coding DNA: TGTGCCAGCAACTCACACACCGGGGAGCTGTTTTTT.

The chain is built from TRBV28 and TRBJ2-7, with 7 bases matching TRBD1. CDR3 length: 15 amino acids. The germline CDR1 and CDR2 sequences are MDHEN and SYDVKM. Losses at the gene ends were 5 bases for V and 2 bases for J; bases not matched to a gene: 9. The CDR3 DNA reads as TGTGCCAGCAGTACCCCCAGACAGGGAGCCTACGAGCAGTACGTC. This encodes CASSTPRQGAYEQYV.

The CDR3 DNA reads TGTGCCAGCAGCTACTCCGGGACAGGGGAACCCGGGGAGCTGTTTTTT. Amino acids: CASSYSGTGEPGELFF. The chain couples TRBV7-8 to TRBJ2-2; 10 nucleotides align to TRBD1. Trimming took 4 bases from V and 6 from J; bases not matched to a gene: 8. This CDR3 spans 16 amino acids. The germline gives CDR1 SGHVS, CDR2 FQNEAQ.

The chain carries TRBV6-1 and TRBJ2-5; possibly TRBD2 for D (7 bases). The CDR3 covers 15 residues. CDR1 and CDR2 (germline): MNHNS, SASEGT. Trimming left V 3 bases short and J 7 bases short, with 18 bases between. The CDR3 DNA sequence: TGTGCCAGCAGTGAGGAGGGTGGGGGGGCCTGGACCCAGTACTTC. It encodes CASSEEGGGAWTQYF.

About this clone itself: The junction differs from germline at one of its ends, possibly a read error. V and J are TRBV9 and TRBJ2-2, with a weak D call TRBD2 (7 bases). Germline V gene sequence: CDR1 SGDLS, CDR2 YYNGEE. This CDR3 region has 16 residues. The chain's CDR3 is CASSGLGGLDTGELVF. CDR3 DNA sequence: TGTGCCAGCAGCGGCCTCGGGGGGCTTGACACCGGGGAGCTGGTTTTT.

The chain is built from TRBV6-6 and TRBJ1-2; D not certain. This CDR3 contains 16 residues. Per germline, CDR1 MNHNY and CDR2 SVGAGI (reference sequence). The V end was cut by 0 bases, the J end by 3 bases, with 14 bases between. This CDR3 reads CASSYSTGSLYYGYTF. The CDR3 DNA follows: TGTGCCAGCAGTTACTCGACCGGGAGCCTCTACTATGGCTACACCTTC.

A word on this clone: One end of the junction does not line up with germline, which may come from a read error. Other DNA sequences in this specimen translate into the identical CDR3. The gene calls are TRBV5-4 and TRBJ2-3, with 11 bases lining up with TRBD2. The CDR3 covers 18 residues. The V gene's germline CDR1 is SGHNT and CDR2 YYREEE (reference sequence). As DNA, the CDR3 is TGTGCCAGTAGCTTAACTAGCGGGAGTGGGGGTTACACAGATACGCAGTACTTT. Translation gives CASSLTSGSGGYTDTQYF.

About this clone: Other DNA sequences within the sample encode an identical CDR3. This chain joins TRBV4-3 and TRBJ2-1; 11 positions match TRBD2. Germline V lookup: CDR1 LGHNA, CDR2 YSLEER. V was pared by 0 bases and J by 9 bases, with 10 bases of the junction left unmatched. The CDR3 extends over 17 amino acids. The CDR3 region is CASSQDPLAGGGGEQFF. CDR3 sequence (DNA): TGCGCCAGCAGCCAAGATCCCTTAGCGGGGGGGGGCGGTGAGCAGTTCTTC.

The chain links TRBV2 to TRBJ2-4, with TRBD1 matching over 10 bases. The germline V gene has CDR1 SNHLY and CDR2 FYNNEI. The CDR3 covers 13 residues. J lost 8 bases, V lost 6 bases, and 4 bases had no gene match. The CDR3 here is CASRDRGLDIQYF. The CDR3 bases are TGTGCCAGCAGGGACAGGGGGTTAGACATTCAGTACTTC.

As DNA, the CDR3 is TGCGCCAGCAGTCAATCAGCAGGGACTATCCACTTTAGCACAGATACGCAGTATTTT. Its protein is CASSQSAGTIHFSTDTQYF. This chain uses TRBV23-1 with TRBJ2-3; TRBD2 matches at 7 bases. Being an ORF, TRBV23-1 has a function that is uncertain. The junction had 12 bases not matched to a gene; V was cut back by 0 bases and J by 0 bases. The CDR3 length is 19 residues.

This clone has only a few counts. The rearrangement uses TRBV14 and TRBJ1-1, with 7 nucleotides matching TRBD1. V dropped 5 bases and J dropped 3; count of bases not matched to a gene: 6. Per the germline V gene, CDR1 is SGHDN and CDR2 is FVKESK. The CDR3 runs 14 residues. The CDR3 loop is CASSSTGTHTEAFF. In nucleotides, the CDR3 is TGTGCCAGCAGCTCGACAGGGACGCACACTGAAGCTTTCTTT.

The chain links TRBV28 to TRBJ1-1; 8 nucleotides align to TRBD1. Germline values: CDR1 MDHEN, CDR2 SYDVKM. The CDR3 sequence is 13 residues long. V was pared by 4 bases and J by 4 bases, with 2 bases of the junction left unmatched. This CDR3 reads CASSSDRGTEAFF. CDR3 DNA sequence: TGTGCCAGCAGTTCCGACAGGGGCACTGAAGCTTTCTTT.

The chain joins TRBV5-6 to TRBJ1-2, with 8 nucleotides matching TRBD1. The CDR3 is 15 residues long. From germline, CDR1 is SGHDT and CDR2 YYEEEE. Germline trimming cut 4 bases from V and 6 bases from J; bases unmatched to any gene: 11. CDR3 DNA sequence: TGTGCCAGCAGCGGGGGCAGGGGGCGCGGGAATGGCTACACCTTC. This codes for CASSGGRGRGNGYTF.

V and J are TRBV28 and TRBJ2-6; 10 positions agree with TRBD1. This CDR3 has 13 amino acids. Looked up from germline, CDR1 is MDHEN and CDR2 is SYDVKM. Trimming at V came to 4 bases and at J to 10 bases, leaving 1 base not matched to a gene. The CDR3 bases are TGTGCCAGCAGTTCGGGACAGGGGAACGTCCTGACTTTC. It yields the protein CASSSGQGNVLTF.

V is TRBV4-2 and J is TRBJ2-1, with 11 bases matching TRBD2. After removal of 0 bases from V and 9 bases from J, the junction contained 7 bases not matched to a gene. Germline V gene lookup returns CDR1 LGHNA and CDR2 YNFKEQ. The CDR3 covers 16 residues. The CDR3 region is CASSQETSGRWGEQFF. CDR3 DNA: TGTGCCAGCAGCCAAGAAACTAGCGGGAGATGGGGTGAGCAGTTCTTC.

The chain recombines TRBV11-2 with TRBJ2-7; possible D gene TRBD2, 6 bases. The CDR3 covers 15 residues. Trimming pared 0 bases from V and 7 bases from J, leaving 16 bases between. Per the germline V gene, CDR1 is SGHAT and CDR2 is FQNNGV. The CDR3 spells CASSLEAGAWGEQYF. The CDR3 DNA reads TGTGCCAGCAGCTTAGAAGCGGGTGCCTGGGGGGAGCAGTACTTC.

J is TRBJ2-5 and V is TRBV6-1; TRBD2 aligns across 12 bases. V was pared by 6 bases and J by 5 bases, with 7 bases of the junction left unmatched. In germline, CDR1 is MNHNS, CDR2 SASEGT. The CDR3 consists of 15 residues. This chain's CDR3 is CASRVTSGGWETQYF. CDR3 nucleotides: TGTGCCAGCAGAGTGACTAGCGGGGGTTGGGAGACCCAGTACTTC.

This clone appeared once. The rearrangement links TRBV5-8 to TRBJ2-1; 10 bases are a match to TRBD1. The V gene end was trimmed by 4 bases and the J gene end by 5 bases; junction bases not matched to a gene: 9. Looked up from germline, CDR1 is SGHTS and CDR2 is YDEGEE. The CDR3 consists of 16 residues. CDR3: CASSVLPGQGNNEQFF. For the CDR3, the DNA is TGTGCCAGCAGCGTCCTACCGGGACAGGGGAACAATGAGCAGTTCTTC.

The genes are TRBV6-6 and TRBJ1-1; D unresolved. The V gene lost 7 bases and the J gene lost 3 bases, with 6 bases spanning the gap. CDR3 size: 11 residues. Germline V gene lookup returns CDR1 MNHNY and CDR2 SVGAGI (reference sequence). CDR3 protein: CASTSDTEAFF. The CDR3 region has the DNA TGTGCCAGCACAAGCGACACTGAAGCTTTCTTT.

This clone was seen a few times. This chain uses TRBV10-2 with TRBJ2-2; 7 nucleotides match TRBD2. V was pared by 7 bases and J by 4 bases, with 3 bases of the junction left unmatched. This CDR3 comprises 13 residues. Germline assignment: CDR1 WSHSY and CDR2 SAAADI. In nucleotides, the CDR3 is TGCGCCAGCAAGTTAGCGGGCACCGGGGAGCTGTTTTTT. Protein sequence: CASKLAGTGELFF.

CDR3 region: CSVDTGGSGELFF. CDR3 nucleotides: TGCAGCGTTGATACAGGGGGGTCCGGGGAGCTGTTTTTT. This rearrangement joins TRBV29-1 to TRBJ2-2; 8 bases are shared with TRBD1. CDR1 is SQVTM, CDR2 ANQGSEA, per germline. The CDR3 sequence is 13 residues long. Unmatched junction bases numbered 3, after V lost 3 bases and J lost 6 bases.

The rearrangement links TRBV9 to TRBJ2-2; 12 nucleotides align to TRBD2. CDR1 and CDR2 (germline): SGDLS, YYNGEE. This CDR3 region has 16 residues. The V gene end was trimmed by 4 bases and the J gene end by 8 bases; junction bases not matched to a gene: 9. For the CDR3, the DNA is TGTGCCAGCAGCTCCCGGACTAGCGGGGAGCCAGGGGAGCTGTTTTTT. This translates into CASSSRTSGEPGELFF.

Of note for this clone: An end of the junction does not agree with germline; a read error may underlie this. Other DNA sequences in the sample encode the same CDR3. The chain has TRBV10-1 and TRBJ2-2; TRBD2 aligns across 9 bases. Looked up from germline, CDR1 is WNHNN and CDR2 is SYGVQD (reference sequence). The CDR3 runs 15 residues. The chain's CDR3 is CASSEARGAGGELFF. In DNA, the CDR3 is TGCGCCAGCAGCGAGGCTCGGGGCGCGGGGGGGGAGCTGTTTTTC.

The chain uses TRBV21-1 and TRBJ2-5; the D segment call TRBD2 is taken from the table without a DNA check. TRBV21-1 is described as a pseudogene. This CDR3 region has 14 residues. The CDR3 region has the DNA TGTGCCAGCAACCCTCGAGAGGGCGGAGAGACCCAGTACTTC. The encoded protein is CASNPREGGETQYF.

The chain has TRBV7-9 and TRBJ2-2, with 13 bases lining up with TRBD2. CDR1 and CDR2 (germline): SEHNR, FQNEAQ (reference sequence). V shed 4 bases and J 6 bases; nucleotides not matched to a gene: 5. The CDR3 consists of 16 residues. The DNA of the CDR3 is TGTGCCAGCAGCTCCGGACTAGCGGGAGATCCCGGGGAGCTGTTTTTT. This sequence encodes CASSSGLAGDPGELFF.

This clone was counted once. The chain uses TRBV13 and TRBJ1-1; D is possibly TRBD1 (6 bases). This CDR3 has 17 residues. Per germline, CDR1 PRHDT and CDR2 FYEKMQ (reference sequence). The V and J ends lost 2 bases and 0 bases respectively, with 16 bases between them. The CDR3: CASSLLQGPRMNTEAFF. The CDR3 DNA reads as TGTGCCAGCAGCTTATTACAGGGCCCTCGGATGAACACTGAAGCTTTCTTT.

This clone showed up just a few times. Other DNA variants within this sample encode the same CDR3. The chain links TRBV4-2 to TRBJ2-2, with 10 bases aligning to TRBD2. Germline V gene lookup returns CDR1 LGHNA and CDR2 YNFKEQ. This CDR3 spans 17 amino acids. V dropped 0 bases and J dropped 7; count of bases not matched to a gene: 8. Here the CDR3 DNA reads TGTGCCAGCAGCCAAGAGATGGCTAGCGGGGGAGGCGGGGAGCTGTTTTTT. Residues: CASSQEMASGGGGELFF.

The chain recombines TRBV29-1 with TRBJ2-3; D possibly corresponds to TRBD2 (5 bases). In germline, CDR1 is SQVTM, CDR2 ANQGSEA. Trimming pared 3 bases from V and 4 bases from J, leaving 8 bases between. The CDR3 length is 12 residues. The CDR3 bases are TGCAGCGTTGAGCGCGGGCCAGATACGCAGTATTTT. It yields the protein CSVERGPDTQYF.